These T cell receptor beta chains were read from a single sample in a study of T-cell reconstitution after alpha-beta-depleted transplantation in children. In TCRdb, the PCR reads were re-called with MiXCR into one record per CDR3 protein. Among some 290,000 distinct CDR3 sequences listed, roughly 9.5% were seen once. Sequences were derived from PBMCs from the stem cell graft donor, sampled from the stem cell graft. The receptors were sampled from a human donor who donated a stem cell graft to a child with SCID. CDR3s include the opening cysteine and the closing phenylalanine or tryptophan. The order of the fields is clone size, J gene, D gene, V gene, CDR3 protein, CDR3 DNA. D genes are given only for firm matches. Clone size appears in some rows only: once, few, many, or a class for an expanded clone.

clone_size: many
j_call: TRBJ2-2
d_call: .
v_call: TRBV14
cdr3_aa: CASSQTGHPTGELFF
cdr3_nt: TGTGCCAGCAGCCAAACTGGACATCCCACCGGGGAGCTGTTTTTT

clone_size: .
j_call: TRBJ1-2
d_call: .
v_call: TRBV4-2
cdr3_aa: CASSQDSYGYTF
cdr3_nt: TGTGCCAGCAGCCAAGATAGCTATGGCTACACCTTC

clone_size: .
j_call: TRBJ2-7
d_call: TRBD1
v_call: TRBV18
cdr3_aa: CASSLDRAGEQYF
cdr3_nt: TGTGCCAGCTCACTCGACAGGGCGGGCGAGCAGTACTTC

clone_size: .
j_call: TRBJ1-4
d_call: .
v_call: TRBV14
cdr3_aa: CASSHQGPGEKLFF
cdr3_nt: TGTGCCAGCAGCCATCAGGGGCCAGGTGAAAAACTGTTTTTT

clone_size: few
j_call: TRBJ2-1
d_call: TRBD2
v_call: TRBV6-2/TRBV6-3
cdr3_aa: CASSWTRLYNEQFF
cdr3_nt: TGTGCCAGCAGTTGGACTAGATTGTACAATGAGCAGTTCTTC

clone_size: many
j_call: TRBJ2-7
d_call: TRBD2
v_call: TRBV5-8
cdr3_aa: CASSITSGVYEQYF
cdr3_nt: TGTGCCAGCAGCATAACTAGCGGGGTGTACGAGCAGTACTTC

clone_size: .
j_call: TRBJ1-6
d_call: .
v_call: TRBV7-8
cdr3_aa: CASSFRGVDNSPLHF
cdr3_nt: TGTGCCAGCAGCTTCAGGGGAGTTGATAATTCACCCCTCCACTTT

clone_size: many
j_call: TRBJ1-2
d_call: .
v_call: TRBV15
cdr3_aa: CATSHSLGQAYGYTF
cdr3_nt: TGTGCCACCAGCCACTCACTAGGGCAGGCTTATGGCTACACCTTC

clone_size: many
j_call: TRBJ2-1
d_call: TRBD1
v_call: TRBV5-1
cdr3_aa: CASSPGQNYNEQFF
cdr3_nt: TGCGCCAGCAGCCCGGGACAGAATTACAATGAGCAGTTCTTC

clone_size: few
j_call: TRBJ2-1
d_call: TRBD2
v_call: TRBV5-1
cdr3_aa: CASSSGLAGGLNEQFF
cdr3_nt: TGCGCCAGCAGCTCGGGACTAGCGGGGGGTCTTAATGAGCAGTTCTTC

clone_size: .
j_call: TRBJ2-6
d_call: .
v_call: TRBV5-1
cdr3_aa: CASSLQGLSGANVLTF
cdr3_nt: TGCGCCAGCAGCTTGCAGGGTCTCTCTGGGGCCAACGTCCTGACTTTC

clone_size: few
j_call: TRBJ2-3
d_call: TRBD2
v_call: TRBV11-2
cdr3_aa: CASMGGDTQYF
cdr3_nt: TGTGCCAGCATGGGGGGGGATACGCAGTATTTT

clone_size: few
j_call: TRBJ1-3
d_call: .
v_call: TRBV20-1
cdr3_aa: CSAAYQGNTIYF
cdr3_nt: TGCAGTGCTGCCTACCAGGGAAACACCATATATTTT

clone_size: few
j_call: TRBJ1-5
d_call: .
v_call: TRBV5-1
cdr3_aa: CASSIGPYSNQPQHF
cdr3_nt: TGCGCCAGCAGCATAGGGCCTTATAGCAATCAGCCCCAGCATTTT

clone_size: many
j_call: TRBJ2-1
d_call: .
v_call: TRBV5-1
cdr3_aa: CASSLGSGSVEQFF
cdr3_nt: TGCGCCAGCAGCTTGGGCTCCGGTTCGGTAGAGCAGTTCTTC

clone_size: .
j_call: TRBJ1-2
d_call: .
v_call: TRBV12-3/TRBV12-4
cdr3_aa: CASSRIRGWRGYTF
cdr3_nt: TGTGCCAGCAGCCGAATTCGTGGCTGGAGAGGCTACACCTTC

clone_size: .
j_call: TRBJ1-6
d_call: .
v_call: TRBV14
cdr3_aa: CASSHSGSNSPLHF
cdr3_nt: TGTGCCAGCAGCCATTCGGGGTCTAACTCACCCCTCCACTTT

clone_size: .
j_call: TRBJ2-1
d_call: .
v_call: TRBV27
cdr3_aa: CASSRNQGFYNEQFF
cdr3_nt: TGTGCCAGCAGTCGAAATCAGGGATTCTACAATGAGCAGTTCTTC

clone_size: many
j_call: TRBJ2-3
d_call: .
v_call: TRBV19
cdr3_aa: CASSNTGTDTQYF
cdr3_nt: TGTGCCAGTAGTAATACAGGCACAGATACGCAGTATTTT

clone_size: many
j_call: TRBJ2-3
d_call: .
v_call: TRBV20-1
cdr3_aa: CSARGGRSTDTQYF
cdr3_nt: TGCAGTGCTAGAGGGGGCAGGAGCACAGATACGCAGTATTTT

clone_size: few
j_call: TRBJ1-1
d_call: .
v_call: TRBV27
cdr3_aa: CASSFMGAEAFF
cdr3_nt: TGTGCCAGCAGTTTTATGGGGGCTGAAGCTTTCTTT

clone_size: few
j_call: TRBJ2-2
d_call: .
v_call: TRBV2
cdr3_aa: CASRPVGVDTGELFF
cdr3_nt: TGTGCCAGCAGACCGGTAGGGGTCGACACCGGGGAGCTGTTTTTT

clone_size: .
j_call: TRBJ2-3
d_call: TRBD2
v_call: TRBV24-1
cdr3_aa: CATSDSTSGQSTDTQYF
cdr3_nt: TGTGCCACCAGTGATTCGACTAGCGGGCAAAGCACAGATACGCAGTATTTT

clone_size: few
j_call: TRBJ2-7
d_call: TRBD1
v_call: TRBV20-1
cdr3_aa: CSATPGTGDLEQYF
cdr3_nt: TGCAGTGCTACTCCTGGGACAGGGGATCTTGAGCAGTACTTC

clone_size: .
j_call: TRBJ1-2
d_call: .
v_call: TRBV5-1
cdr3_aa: CASSFGPEYGYTF
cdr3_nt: TGCGCCAGCAGCTTTGGCCCGGAGTATGGCTACACCTTC

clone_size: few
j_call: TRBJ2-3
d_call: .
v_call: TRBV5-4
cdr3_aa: CASSFVDTDTQYF
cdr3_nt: TGTGCCAGCAGCTTTGTTGACACAGATACGCAGTATTTT

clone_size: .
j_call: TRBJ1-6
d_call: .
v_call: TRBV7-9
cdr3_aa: CAGHTSDSPLHF
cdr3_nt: TGTGCCGGGCATACCTCGGATTCACCCCTCCACTTT

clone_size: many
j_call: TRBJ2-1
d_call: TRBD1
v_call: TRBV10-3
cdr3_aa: CAIRGDRGYNEQFF
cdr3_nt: TGTGCCATCAGGGGGGACAGGGGTTACAATGAGCAGTTCTTC

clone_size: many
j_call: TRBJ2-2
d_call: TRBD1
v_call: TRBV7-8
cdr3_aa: CASRDDREKRVTGELFF
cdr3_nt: TGTGCCAGCAGGGATGACAGGGAAAAGCGTGTCACCGGGGAGCTGTTTTTT

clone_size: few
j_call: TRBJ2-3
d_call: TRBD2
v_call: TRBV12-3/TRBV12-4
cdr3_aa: CASSVIGGAYTDTQYF
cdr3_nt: TGTGCCAGCAGCGTGATCGGGGGGGCCTACACAGATACGCAGTATTTT

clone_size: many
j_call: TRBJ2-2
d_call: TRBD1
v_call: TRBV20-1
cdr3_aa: CSARDQRQGNTGELFF
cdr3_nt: TGCAGTGCTAGAGATCAGAGACAGGGCAACACCGGGGAGCTGTTTTTT

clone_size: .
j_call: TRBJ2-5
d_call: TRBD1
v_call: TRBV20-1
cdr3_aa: CSASPWTGKETQYF
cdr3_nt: TGCAGTGCTAGTCCGTGGACAGGGAAGGAGACCCAGTACTTC

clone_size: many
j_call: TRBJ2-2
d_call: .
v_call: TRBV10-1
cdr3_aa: CASSAKAGGGELFF
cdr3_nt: TGCGCCAGCAGTGCGAAGGCAGGCGGCGGGGAGCTGTTTTTT

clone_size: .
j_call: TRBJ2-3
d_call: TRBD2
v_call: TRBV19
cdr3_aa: CASTRQGGGGTDTQYF
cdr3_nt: TGTGCCAGTACCAGGCAAGGCGGGGGTGGCACAGATACGCAGTATTTT

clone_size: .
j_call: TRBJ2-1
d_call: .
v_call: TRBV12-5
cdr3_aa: CASGLIGDYNEQFF
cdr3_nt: TGTGCTAGTGGTTTGATAGGGGACTACAATGAGCAGTTCTTC

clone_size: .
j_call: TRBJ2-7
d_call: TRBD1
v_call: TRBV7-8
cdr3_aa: CASSLETGRYEQYF
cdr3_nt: TGTGCCAGCAGCTTAGAGACAGGGCGCTACGAGCAGTACTTC

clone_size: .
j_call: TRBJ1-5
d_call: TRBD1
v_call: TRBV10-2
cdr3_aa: CASSVSQGGDQPQHF
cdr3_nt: TGCGCCAGCAGTGTTTCCCAGGGGGGGGATCAGCCCCAGCATTTT

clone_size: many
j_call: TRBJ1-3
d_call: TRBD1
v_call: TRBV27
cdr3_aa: CASTANTGGSGNTIYF
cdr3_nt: TGTGCCAGCACCGCCAATACAGGGGGCTCTGGAAACACCATATATTTT

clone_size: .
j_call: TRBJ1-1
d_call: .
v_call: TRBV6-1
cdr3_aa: CASSRQPGGLNTEAFF
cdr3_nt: TGTGCCAGCAGTCGACAACCCGGGGGCCTGAACACTGAAGCTTTCTTT

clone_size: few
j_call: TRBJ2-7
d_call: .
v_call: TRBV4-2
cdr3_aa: CASRQDNGAHYEQYF
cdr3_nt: TGTGCCAGCAGACAAGATAACGGGGCCCACTACGAGCAGTACTTC

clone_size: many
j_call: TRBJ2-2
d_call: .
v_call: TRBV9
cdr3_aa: CASSPNVGGRAGELFF
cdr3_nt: TGTGCCAGCAGCCCTAATGTGGGGGGAAGGGCCGGGGAGCTGTTTTTT

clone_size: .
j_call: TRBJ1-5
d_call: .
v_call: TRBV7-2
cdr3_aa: CASSLVGGLGNQPQHF
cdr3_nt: TGTGCCAGCAGCTTAGTCGGGGGGTTGGGCAATCAGCCCCAGCATTTT

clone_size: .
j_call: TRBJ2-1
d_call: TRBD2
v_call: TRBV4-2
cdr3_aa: CASSQEGSTSGVYNEQFF
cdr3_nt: TGTGCCAGCAGCCAAGAGGGAAGTACTAGCGGAGTATACAATGAGCAGTTCTTC

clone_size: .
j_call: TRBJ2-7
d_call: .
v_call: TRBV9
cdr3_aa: CASSQVQSAYEQYF
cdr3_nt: TGTGCCAGCAGCCAGGTACAGAGCGCCTACGAGCAGTACTTC

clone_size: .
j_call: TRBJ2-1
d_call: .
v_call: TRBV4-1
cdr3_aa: CASSRYSNEQFF
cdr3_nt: TGCGCCAGCAGCCGATACAGCAATGAGCAGTTCTTC

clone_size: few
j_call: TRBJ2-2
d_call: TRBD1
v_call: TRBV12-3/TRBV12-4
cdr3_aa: CASRFWTGVPGELFF
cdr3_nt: TGTGCCAGCAGGTTCTGGACAGGGGTTCCCGGGGAGCTGTTTTTT

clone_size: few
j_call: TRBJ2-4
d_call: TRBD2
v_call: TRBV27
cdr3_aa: CASGGGGRLTKNIQYF
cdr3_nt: TGTGCCTCGGGGGGGGGGGGCAGGTTGACCAAAAACATTCAGTACTTC

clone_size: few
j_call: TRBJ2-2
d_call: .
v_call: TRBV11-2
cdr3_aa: CASSLLSGRTGELFF
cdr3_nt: TGTGCCAGCAGCTTATTATCAGGACGCACCGGGGAGCTGTTTTTT

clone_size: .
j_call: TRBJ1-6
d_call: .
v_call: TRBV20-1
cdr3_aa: CGQGNDYNSPLHF
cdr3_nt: TGCGGTCAGGGGAACGACTATAATTCACCCCTCCACTTT

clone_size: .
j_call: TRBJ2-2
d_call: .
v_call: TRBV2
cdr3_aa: CASMGRTNTGELFF
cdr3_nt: TGTGCCAGCATGGGGCGCACTAACACCGGGGAGCTGTTTTTT

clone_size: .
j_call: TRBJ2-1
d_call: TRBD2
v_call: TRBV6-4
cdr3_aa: CASSHGLAGGLPSYNEQFF
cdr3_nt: TGTGCCAGCAGTCACGGACTAGCGGGGGGCTTACCCTCCTACAATGAGCAGTTCTTC

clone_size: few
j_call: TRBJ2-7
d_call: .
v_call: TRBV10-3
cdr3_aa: CAITDTSWGEQYF
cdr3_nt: TGTGCCATCACTGACACCAGTTGGGGCGAGCAGTACTTC

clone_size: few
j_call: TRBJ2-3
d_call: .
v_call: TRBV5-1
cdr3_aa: CASSLFSGTSTDTQYF
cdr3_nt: TGCGCCAGCAGCTTGTTTTCGGGGACTAGCACAGATACGCAGTATTTT

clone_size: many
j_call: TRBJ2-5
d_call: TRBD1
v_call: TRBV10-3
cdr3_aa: CAISYGQGAGETQYF
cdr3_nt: TGTGCCATCAGTTATGGACAGGGGGCAGGGGAGACCCAGTACTTC

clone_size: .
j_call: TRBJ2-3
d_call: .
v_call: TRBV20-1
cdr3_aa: CSTTGLTTDTQYF
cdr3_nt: TGCTCAACGACGGGACTTACCACAGATACGCAGTATTTT

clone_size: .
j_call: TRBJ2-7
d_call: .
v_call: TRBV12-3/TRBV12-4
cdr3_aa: CASSSDDKPYEQYF
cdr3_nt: TGTGCCAGCAGTAGTGACGACAAGCCCTACGAGCAGTACTTC

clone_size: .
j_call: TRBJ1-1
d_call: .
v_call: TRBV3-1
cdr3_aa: CASSQYLGTRRATEAFF
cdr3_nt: TGTGCCAGCAGCCAATATCTTGGCACTCGGCGGGCCACTGAAGCTTTCTTT

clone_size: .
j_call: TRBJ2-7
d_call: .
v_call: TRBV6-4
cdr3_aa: CARRPRLSYEQYF
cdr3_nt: TGTGCCAGAAGGCCGCGACTCTCCTACGAGCAGTACTTC

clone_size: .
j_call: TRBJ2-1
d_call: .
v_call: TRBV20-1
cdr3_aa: CSATYSSSYNEQFF
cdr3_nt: TGCAGTGCTACTTATAGTAGCTCCTACAATGAGCAGTTCTTC